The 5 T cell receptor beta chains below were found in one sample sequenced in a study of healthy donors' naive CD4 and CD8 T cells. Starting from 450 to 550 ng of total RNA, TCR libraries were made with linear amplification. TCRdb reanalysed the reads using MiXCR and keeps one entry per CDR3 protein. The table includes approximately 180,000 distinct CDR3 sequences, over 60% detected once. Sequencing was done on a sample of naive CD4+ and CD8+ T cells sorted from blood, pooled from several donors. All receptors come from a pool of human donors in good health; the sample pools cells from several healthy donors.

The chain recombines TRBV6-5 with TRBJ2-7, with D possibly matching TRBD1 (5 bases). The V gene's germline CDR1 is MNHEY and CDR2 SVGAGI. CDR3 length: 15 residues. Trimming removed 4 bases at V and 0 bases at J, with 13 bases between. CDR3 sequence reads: CASSSQGAGSYEQYF. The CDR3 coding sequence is TGTGCCAGCAGTTCCCAAGGGGCTGGCTCCTACGAGCAGTACTTC.

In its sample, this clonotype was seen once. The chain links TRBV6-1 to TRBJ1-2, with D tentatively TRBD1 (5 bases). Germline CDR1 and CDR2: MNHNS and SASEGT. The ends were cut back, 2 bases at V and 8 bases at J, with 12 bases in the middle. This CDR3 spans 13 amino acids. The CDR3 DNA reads TGTGCCAGCAGTGAAACGGACGGGGACGGCTACACCTTC. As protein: CASSETDGDGYTF.

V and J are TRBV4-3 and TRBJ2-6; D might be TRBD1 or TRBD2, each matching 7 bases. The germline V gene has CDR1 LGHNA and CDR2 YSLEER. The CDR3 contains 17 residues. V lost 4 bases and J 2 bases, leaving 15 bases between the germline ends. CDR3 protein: CASSPRQGGTGANVLTF. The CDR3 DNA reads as TGCGCCAGCAGCCCTCGACAGGGAGGGACTGGGGCCAACGTCCTGACTTTC.

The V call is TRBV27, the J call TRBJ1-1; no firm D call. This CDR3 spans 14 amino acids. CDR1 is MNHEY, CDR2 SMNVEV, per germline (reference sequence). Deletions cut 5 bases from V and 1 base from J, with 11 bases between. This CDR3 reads CASSPGLGNTEAFF. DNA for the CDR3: TGTGCCAGCAGTCCCGGTCTGGGGAACACTGAAGCTTTCTTT.

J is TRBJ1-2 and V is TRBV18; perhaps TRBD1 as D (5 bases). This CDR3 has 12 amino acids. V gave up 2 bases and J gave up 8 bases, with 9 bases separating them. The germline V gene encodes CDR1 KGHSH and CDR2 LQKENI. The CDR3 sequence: CASSPSGMGYTF. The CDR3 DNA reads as TGTGCCAGCTCACCATCAGGGATGGGCTACACCTTC.